What follows is one T cell receptor beta chain and its context. The antigen is not known. CDR1 is DFQATT, CDR2 SNEGSKA, per germline (reference sequence). V lost 7 bases and J lost 4, with 17 bases in between. The CDR3 has 15 amino acids. The data are from a study of T cells after yellow fever vaccination. Study-level points and caveats: Shared CD4/CD8 clonotypes were a small share, likely from convergent recombination.

TCRdb called the 5' RACE reads again in MiXCR, with one record for every CDR3 protein. The data contain approximately 260,000 distinct CDR3 sequences, about 5.2% of them singletons. The sequences come from CD4+ T cells sorted from PBMCs, collected on the day of the yellow fever booster vaccination. The sequence was obtained from a man younger than 35 who received the YFV17D yellow fever vaccine. This chain joins TRBV20-1 and TRBJ1-6; D is perhaps TRBD1 (5 bases). CDR3 protein: CSVRDGYLYNSPLHF. CDR3 DNA: TGCAGTGTCCGGGACGGATACCTTTATAATTCACCCCTCCACTTT.